This TCR beta chain derives from a study of early stage breast cancer tumors. This table comes from immunoSEQ multiplex PCR, and its TCRdb copy is limited to in-frame clones, with some not included. The sample has some 5,000 clones, 60% to 65% seen once. The CDR3 is 14 residues long. The germline gives CDR1 MNHNS, CDR2 SASEGT. V was cut by 6 bases and J by 0 bases, with 9 bases left in between. Input material: breast tumor tissue. The V gene is TRBV6-1, the J gene TRBJ1-3; no reliable D call. This TCR was recovered from a person between 50 and 60 years old with breast cancer. CDR3 protein: CASRSQHSGNTIYF. The CDR3 nucleotides are TGTGCCAGCAGGAGCCAGCACTCTGGAAACACCATATATTTT.